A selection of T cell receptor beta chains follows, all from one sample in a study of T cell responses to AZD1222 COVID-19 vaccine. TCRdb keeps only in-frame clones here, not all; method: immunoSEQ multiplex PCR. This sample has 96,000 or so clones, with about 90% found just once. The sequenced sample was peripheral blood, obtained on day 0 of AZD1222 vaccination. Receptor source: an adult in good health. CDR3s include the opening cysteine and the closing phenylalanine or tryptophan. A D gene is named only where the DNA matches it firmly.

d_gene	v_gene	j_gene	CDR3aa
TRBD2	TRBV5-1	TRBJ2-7	CASSPRTSGLYEQYF
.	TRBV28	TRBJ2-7	CASSSDYEQYF
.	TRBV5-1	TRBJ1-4	CASSLASAEKLFF
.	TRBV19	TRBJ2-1	CASSLTTYSYNEQFF
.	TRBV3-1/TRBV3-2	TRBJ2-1	CASSHLRDVPYNEQFF
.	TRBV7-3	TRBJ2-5	CASSLDSQETQYF
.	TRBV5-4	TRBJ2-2	CASSLAVGANTGELFF
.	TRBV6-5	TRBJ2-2	CASSYTRGTGELFF
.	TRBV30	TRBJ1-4	CAWSVWTHNEKLFF
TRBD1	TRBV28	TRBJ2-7	CASSFGGQGGLEQYF
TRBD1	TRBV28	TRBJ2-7	CASSLDRGATHEQYF
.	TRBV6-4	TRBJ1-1	CASSEGREAFF
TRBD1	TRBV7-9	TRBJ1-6	CASSQPDRGDFLALHF
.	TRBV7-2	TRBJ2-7	CASSPSVNSYEQYF
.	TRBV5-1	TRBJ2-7	CASAEGGARFGQYF
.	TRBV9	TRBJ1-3	CASSPHGGPIYF
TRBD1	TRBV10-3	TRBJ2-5	CAISGQSTGLETQYF
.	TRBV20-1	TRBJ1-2	CSASNGEPNYGYTF
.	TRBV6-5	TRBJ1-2	CASRKGTALLGGYTF
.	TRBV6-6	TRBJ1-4	CASSYSTVTRGEKLFF